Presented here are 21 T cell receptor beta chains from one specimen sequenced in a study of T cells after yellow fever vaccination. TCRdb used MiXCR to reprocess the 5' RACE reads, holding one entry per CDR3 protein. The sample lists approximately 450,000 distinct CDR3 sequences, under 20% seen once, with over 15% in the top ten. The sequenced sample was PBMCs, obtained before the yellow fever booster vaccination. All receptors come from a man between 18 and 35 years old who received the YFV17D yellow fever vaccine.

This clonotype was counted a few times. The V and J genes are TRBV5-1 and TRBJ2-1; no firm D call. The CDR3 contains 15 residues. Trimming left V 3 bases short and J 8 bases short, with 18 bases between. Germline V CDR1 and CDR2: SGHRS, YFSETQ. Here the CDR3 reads CASSSWFVTSDEQFF. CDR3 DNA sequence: TGCGCCAGCAGCTCCTGGTTCGTAACGTCAGATGAGCAGTTCTTC. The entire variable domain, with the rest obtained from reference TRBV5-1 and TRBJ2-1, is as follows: KAGVTQTPRYLIKTRGQQVTLSCSPISGHRSVSWYQQTPGQGLQFLFEYFSETQRNKGNFPGRFSGRQFSNSRSEMNVSTLELGDSALYLCASSSWFVTSDEQFFGPGTRLTVL.

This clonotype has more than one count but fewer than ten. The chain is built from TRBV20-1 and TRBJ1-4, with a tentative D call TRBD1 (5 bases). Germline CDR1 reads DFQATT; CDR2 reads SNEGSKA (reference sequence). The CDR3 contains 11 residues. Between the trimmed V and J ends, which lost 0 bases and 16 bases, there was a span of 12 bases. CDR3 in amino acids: CSARDWGKGFF. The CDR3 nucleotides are TGCAGTGCTAGAGATTGGGGCAAAGGGTTTTTT.

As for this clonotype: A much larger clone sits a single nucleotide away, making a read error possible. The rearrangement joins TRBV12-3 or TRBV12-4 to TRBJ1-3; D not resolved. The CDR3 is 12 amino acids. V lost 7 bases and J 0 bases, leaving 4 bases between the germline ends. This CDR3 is CASTPSGNTIYF. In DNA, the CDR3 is TGTGCCAGCACCCCCTCTGGAAACACCATATATTTT.

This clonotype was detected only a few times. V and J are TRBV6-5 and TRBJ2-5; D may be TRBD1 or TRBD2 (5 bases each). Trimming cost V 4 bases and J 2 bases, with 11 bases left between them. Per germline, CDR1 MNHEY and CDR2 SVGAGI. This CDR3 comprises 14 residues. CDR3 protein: CASSFWDRQETQYF. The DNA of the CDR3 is TGTGCCAGCAGTTTTTGGGACCGACAAGAGACCCAGTACTTC.

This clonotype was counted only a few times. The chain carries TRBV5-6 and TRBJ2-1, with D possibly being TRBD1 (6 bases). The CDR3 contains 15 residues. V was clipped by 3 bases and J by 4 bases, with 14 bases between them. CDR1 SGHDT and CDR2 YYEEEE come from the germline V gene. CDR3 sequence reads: CASSSQDRPYNEQFF. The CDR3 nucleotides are TGTGCCAGCAGCTCGCAAGACAGGCCATACAATGAGCAGTTCTTC.

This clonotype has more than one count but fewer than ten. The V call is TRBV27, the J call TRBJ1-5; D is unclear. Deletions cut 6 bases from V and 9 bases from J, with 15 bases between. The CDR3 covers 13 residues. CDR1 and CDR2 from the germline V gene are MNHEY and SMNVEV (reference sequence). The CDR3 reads CASRDRFSGPQHF. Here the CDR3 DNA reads TGTGCCAGCAGAGACCGGTTCTCGGGGCCCCAGCATTTT.

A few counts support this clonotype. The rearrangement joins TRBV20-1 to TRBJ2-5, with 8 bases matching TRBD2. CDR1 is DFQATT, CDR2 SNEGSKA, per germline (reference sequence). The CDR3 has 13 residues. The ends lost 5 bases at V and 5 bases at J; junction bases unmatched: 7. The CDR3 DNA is TGCAGTGCTCCCCGGGGGGGGGAGGAGACCCAGTACTTC. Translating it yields CSAPRGGEETQYF.

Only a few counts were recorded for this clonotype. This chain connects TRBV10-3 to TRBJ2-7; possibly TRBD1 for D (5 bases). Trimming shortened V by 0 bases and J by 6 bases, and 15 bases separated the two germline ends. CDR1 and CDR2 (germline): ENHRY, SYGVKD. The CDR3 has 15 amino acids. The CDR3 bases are TGTGCCATCAGTGAGTCGAAGGGGAACTTGATCGAGCAGTACTTC. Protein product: CAISESKGNLIEQYF.

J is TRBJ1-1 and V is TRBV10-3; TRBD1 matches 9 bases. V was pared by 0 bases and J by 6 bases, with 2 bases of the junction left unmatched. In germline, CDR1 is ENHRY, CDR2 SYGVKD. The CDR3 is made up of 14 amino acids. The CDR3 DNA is TGTGCCATCAGTGAGTCGACAGGGGGTCCTGAAGCTTTCTTT. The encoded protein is CAISESTGGPEAFF.

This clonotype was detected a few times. CDR3 DNA: TGTGCCAGCAGCTCTCTAGCGGGGTATCCCTACGAGCAGTACGTC. Its protein product is CASSSLAGYPYEQYV. V gene TRBV6-2 or TRBV6-3 combines with J gene TRBJ2-7, with TRBD2 matching 9 bases. Germline CDR1 reads MNHEY; CDR2 reads SVGEGT. The CDR3 is 15 residues long. The V segment lost 6 bases and the J segment 2 bases; nucleotides outside the gene matches: 8.

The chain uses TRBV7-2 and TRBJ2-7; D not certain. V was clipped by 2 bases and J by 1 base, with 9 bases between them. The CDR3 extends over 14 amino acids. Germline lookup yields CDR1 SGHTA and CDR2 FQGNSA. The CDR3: CASSLSTGSYEQYV. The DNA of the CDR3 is TGTGCCAGCAGCTTATCCACCGGATCCTACGAGCAGTACGTC.

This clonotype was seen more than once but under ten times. The CDR3 loop reads CATSRDLAGGRNEQFF. In DNA, the CDR3 is TGTGCCACCAGCAGGGACCTAGCGGGGGGGCGCAATGAGCAGTTCTTC. The chain couples TRBV15 to TRBJ2-1; 12 nucleotides align to TRBD2. This CDR3 has 16 amino acids. V lost 3 bases and J lost 6; bases outside the gene matches: 6. Germline V lookup: CDR1 LNHNV, CDR2 YYDKDF (reference sequence). The full variable domain, rest sourced from reference TRBV15 and TRBJ2-1, is DAMVIQNPRYQVTQFGKPVTLSCSQTLNHNVMYWYQQKSSQAPKLLFHYYDKDFNNEADTPDNFQSRRPNTSFCFLDIRSPGLGDTAMYLCATSRDLAGGRNEQFFGPGTRLTVL.

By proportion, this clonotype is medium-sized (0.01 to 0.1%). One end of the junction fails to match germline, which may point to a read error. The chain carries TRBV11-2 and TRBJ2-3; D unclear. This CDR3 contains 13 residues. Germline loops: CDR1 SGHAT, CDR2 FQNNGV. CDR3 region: CASSPDRTDTQYF. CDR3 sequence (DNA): TGCGCCAGCAGCCCCGACCGCACAGATACGCAGTATTTT.

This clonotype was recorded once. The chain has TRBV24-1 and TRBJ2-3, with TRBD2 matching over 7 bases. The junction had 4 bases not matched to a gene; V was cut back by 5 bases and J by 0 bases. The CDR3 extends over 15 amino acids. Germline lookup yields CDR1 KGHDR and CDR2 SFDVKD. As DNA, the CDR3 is TGTGCCACCAGTGGACCTAGCGGAAGCACAGATACGCAGTATTTT. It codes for CATSGPSGSTDTQYF.

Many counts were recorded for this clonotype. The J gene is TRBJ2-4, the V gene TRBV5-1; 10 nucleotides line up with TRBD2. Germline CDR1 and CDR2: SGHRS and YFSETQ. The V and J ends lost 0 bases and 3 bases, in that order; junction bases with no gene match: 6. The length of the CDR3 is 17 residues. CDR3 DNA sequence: TGCGCCAGCAGCTTGGTTGGGACTAGCGTTAGCAAAAACATTCAGTACTTC. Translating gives CASSLVGTSVSKNIQYF.

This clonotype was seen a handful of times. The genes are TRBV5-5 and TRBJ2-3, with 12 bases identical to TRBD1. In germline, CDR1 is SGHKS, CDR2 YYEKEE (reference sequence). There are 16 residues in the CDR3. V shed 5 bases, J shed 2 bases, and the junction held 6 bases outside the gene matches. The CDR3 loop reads CASRAGTGGFTDTQYF. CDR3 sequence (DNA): TGTGCCAGCAGGGCCGGGACAGGGGGCTTCACAGATACGCAGTATTTT. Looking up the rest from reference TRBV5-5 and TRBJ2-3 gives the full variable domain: DAGVTQSPTHLIKTRGQQVTLRCSPISGHKSVSWYQQVLGQGPQFIFQYYEKEERGRGNFPDRFSARQFPNYSSELNVNALLLGDSALYLCASRAGTGGFTDTQYFGPGTRLTVL.

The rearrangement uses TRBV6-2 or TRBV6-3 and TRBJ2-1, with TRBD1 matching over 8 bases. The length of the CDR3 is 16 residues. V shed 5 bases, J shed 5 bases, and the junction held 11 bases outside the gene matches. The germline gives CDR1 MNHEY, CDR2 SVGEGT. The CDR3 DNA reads TGTGCCAGCAGTCCCGCGGGCAGGGGGCTAGACAATGAGCAGTTCTTC. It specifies CASSPAGRGLDNEQFF.

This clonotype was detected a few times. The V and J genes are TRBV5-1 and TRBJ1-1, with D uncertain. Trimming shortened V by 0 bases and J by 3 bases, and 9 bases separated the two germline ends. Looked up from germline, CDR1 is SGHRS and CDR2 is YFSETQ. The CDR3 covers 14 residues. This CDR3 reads CASSLATGYTEAFF. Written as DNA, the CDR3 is TGCGCCAGCAGCTTGGCCACGGGATACACTGAAGCTTTCTTT.

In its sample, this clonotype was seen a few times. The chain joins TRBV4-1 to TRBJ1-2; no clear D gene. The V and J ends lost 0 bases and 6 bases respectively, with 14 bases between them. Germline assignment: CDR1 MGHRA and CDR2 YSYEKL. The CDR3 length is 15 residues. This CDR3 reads CASSQDISVRHGYTF. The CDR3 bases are TGCGCCAGCAGCCAAGATATCTCTGTACGGCATGGCTACACCTTC.

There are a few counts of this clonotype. In DNA form, the CDR3 reads TGTGCCAGCAGTCAGGGACCCGCTGGTAATTCACCCCTCCACTTT. This gives the protein CASSQGPAGNSPLHF. The chain recombines TRBV6-1 with TRBJ1-6, with D perhaps TRBD1 (5 bases). Per germline, CDR1 MNHNS and CDR2 SASEGT. The CDR3 totals 15 residues. V was shortened by 5 bases and J by 6 bases, with 14 bases between the two germline ends.

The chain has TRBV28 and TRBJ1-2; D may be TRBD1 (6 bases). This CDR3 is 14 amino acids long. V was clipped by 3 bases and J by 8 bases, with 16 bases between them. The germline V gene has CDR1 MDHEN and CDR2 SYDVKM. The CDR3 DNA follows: TGTGCCAGCAGTTTGCCCGGACAGAGGGACGGCTACACCTTC. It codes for CASSLPGQRDGYTF.